This T cell receptor beta chain was identified during a study of cytomegalovirus exposure and HLA in healthy donors. The PCR employed 60 Vbeta primers together with 13 Jbeta primers. The protocol was immunoSEQ multiplex PCR, while the TCRdb copy is restricted to in-frame clones and leaves out a portion. The data show approximately 220,000 clones, roughly 80% seen once. Germline values: CDR1 SGDLS, CDR2 YYNGEE. The CDR3 consists of 15 residues. The ends were cut back, 2 bases at V and 2 bases at J, with 10 bases in the middle. What was sequenced was PBMCs. The J gene is TRBJ1-4, the V gene TRBV9; D ambiguous. The sequence was collected from a middle-aged man in good health and CMV-seropositive. CDR3 sequence: CASSVLTGTNEKLFF. In DNA, the CDR3 is TGTGCCAGCAGCGTGCTGACGGGGACTAATGAAAAACTGTTTTTT.